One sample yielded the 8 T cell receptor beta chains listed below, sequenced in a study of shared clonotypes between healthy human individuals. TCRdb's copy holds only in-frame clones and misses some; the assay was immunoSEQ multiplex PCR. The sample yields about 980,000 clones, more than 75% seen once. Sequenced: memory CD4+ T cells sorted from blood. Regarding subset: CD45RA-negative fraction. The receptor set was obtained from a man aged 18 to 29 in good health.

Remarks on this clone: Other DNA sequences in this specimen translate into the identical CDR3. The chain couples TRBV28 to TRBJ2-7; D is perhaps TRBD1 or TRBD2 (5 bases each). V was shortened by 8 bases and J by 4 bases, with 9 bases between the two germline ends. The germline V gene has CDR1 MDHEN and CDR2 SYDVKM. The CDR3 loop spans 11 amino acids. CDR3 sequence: CASSGGYEQYF. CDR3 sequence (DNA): TGTGCCAGCTCTGGGGGATACGAGCAGTACTTC.

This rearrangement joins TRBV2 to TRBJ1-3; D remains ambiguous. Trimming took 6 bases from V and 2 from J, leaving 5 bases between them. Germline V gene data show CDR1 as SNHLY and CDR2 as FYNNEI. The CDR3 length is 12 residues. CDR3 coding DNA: TGTGCCAGCAGGAGGGCTGGAAACACCATATATTTT. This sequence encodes CASRRAGNTIYF.

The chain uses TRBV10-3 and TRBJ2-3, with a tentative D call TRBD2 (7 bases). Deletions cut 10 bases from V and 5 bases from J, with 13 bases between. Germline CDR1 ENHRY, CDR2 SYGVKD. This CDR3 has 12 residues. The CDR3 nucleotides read TGTGCCACTGGGGGGGCTGGAGATACGCAGTATTTT. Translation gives CATGGAGDTQYF.

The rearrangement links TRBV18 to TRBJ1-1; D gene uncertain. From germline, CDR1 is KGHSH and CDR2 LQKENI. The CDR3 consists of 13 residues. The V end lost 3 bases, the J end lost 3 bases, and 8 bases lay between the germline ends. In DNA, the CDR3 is TGTGCCAGCTCACCTGTACTATACACTGAAGCTTTCTTT. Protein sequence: CASSPVLYTEAFF.

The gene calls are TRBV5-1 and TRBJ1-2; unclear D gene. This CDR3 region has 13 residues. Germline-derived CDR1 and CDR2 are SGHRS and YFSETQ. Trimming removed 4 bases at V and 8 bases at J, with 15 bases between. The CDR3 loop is CASSPSGSVGYTF. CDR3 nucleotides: TGCGCCAGCAGCCCCTCAGGATCGGTCGGCTACACCTTC.

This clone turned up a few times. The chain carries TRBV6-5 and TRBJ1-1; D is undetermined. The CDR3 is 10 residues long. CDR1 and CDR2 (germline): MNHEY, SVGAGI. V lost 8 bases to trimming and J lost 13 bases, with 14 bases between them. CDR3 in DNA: TGTGCCAGCGGACGAGAGCGTGTTTTCTTT. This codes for CASGRERVFF.

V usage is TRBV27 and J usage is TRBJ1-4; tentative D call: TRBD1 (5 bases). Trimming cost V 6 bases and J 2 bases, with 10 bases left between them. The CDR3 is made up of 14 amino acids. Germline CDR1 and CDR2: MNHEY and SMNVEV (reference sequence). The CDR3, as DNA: TGTGCCAGCAGGCAGGGAGACACTAATGAAAAACTGTTTTTT. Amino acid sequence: CASRQGDTNEKLFF.

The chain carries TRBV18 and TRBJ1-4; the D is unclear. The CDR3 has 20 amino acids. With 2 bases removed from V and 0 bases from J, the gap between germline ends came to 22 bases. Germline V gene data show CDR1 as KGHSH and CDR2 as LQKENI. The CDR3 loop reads CASSPSPSADGPATNEKLFF. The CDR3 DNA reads TGTGCCAGCTCACCATCTCCTTCGGCAGACGGGCCCGCAACTAATGAAAAACTGTTTTTT.